The source of this TCR beta chain is a study of blood T cell repertoires in COVID-19. Germline CDR1 SGHAT, CDR2 FQNNGV. The CDR3 covers 16 residues. Trimming took 4 bases from V and 3 from J, leaving 19 bases between them. TCRdb's copy holds only in-frame clones and misses some; the assay was immunoSEQ multiplex PCR. The sample carries around 400,000 clones, 88% recorded once. The sequence was collected from a woman under 30 who had been exposed to COVID-19. Input material: PBMCs or T cells enriched from blood (not recorded which). This chain uses TRBV11-2 with TRBJ2-7; TRBD1 is a possible D gene (6 bases). CDR3 coding DNA: TGTGCCAGCAGCTCGATACTTACAGGGTCCTACTACGAGCAGTACTTC. Translated: CASSSILTGSYYEQYF.